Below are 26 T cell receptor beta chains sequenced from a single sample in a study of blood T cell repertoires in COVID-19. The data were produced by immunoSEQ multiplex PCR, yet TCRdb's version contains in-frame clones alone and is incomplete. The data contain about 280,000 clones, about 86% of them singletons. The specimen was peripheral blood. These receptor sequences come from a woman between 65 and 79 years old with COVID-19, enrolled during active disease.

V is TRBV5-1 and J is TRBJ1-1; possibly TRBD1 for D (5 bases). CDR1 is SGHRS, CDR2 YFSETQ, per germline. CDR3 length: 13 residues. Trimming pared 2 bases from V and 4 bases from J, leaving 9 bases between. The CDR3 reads CASSLQEGTEAFF. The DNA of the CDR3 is TGCGCCAGCAGCTTACAGGAGGGCACTGAAGCTTTCTTT.

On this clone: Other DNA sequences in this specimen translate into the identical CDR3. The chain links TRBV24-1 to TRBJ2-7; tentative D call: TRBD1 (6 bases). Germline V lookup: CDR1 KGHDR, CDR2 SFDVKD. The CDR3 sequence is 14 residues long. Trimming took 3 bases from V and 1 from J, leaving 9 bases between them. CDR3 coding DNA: TGTGCCACCAGTGATCCTGGACAGTCCTACGAGCAGTACTTC. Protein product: CATSDPGQSYEQYF.

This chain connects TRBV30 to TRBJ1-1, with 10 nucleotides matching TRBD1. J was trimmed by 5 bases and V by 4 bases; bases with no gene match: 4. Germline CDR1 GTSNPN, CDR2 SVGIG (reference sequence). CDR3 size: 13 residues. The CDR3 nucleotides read TGTGCCTGGATTCGGACAGGGGGAACTGAAGCTTTCTTT. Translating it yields CAWIRTGGTEAFF.

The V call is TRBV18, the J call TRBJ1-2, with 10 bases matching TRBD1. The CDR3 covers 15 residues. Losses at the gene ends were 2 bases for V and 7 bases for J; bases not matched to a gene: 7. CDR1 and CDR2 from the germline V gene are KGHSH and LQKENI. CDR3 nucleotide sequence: TGTGCCAGCTCACCAGAGACAGGGGGCGCACCTGGCTACACCTTC. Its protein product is CASSPETGGAPGYTF.

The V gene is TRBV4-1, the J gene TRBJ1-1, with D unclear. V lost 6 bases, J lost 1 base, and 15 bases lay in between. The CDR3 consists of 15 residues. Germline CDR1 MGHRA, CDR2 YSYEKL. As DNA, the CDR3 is TGCGCCAGCAGGAGTCCTGGCGGCACGAACACTGAAGCTTTCTTT. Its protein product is CASRSPGGTNTEAFF.

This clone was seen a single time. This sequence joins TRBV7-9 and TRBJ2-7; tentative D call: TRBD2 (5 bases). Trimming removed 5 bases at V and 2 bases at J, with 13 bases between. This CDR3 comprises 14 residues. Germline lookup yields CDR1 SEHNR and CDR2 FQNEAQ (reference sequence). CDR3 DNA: TGTGCCAGCAGCGCCGGGGTATCTCCCTACGAGCAGTACTTC. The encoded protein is CASSAGVSPYEQYF. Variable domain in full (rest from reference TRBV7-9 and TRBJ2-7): DTGVSQNPRHKITKRGQNVTFRCDPISEHNRLYWYRQTLGQGPEFLTYFQNEAQLEKSRLLSDRFSAERPKGSFSTLEIQRTEQGDSAMYLCASSAGVSPYEQYFGPGTRLTVT.

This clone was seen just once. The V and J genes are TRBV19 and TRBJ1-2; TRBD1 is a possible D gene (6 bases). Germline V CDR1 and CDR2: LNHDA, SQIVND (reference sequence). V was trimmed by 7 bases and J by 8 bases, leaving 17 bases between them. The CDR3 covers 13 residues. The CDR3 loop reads CASTPGHRGGYTF. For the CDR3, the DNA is TGTGCCAGTACCCCGGGACACCGAGGGGGCTACACCTTC.

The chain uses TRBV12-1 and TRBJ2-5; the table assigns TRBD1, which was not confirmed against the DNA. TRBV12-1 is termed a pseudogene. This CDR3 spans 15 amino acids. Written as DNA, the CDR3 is TGTGCCAGCAGCTCCCCGGGCCCAGGGGCAGAGACCCAGTACTTC. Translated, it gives CASSSPGPGAETQYF.

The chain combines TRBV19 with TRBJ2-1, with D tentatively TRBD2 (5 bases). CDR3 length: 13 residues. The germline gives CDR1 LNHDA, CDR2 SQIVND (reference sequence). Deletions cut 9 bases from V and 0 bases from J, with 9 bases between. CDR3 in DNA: TGTGCCAGCCGGACTGCCTCCTACAATGAGCAGTTCTTC. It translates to CASRTASYNEQFF.

DNA of the CDR3: TGTGCCAGTAGTATGGAAGGGGTCGAGCAGTACTTC. It yields the protein CASSMEGVEQYF. The genes are TRBV19 and TRBJ2-7, with a possible D match to TRBD1 (5 bases). Looked up from germline, CDR1 is LNHDA and CDR2 is SQIVND (reference sequence). This CDR3 is built from 12 residues. Trimming removed 3 bases from V and 6 bases from J, with 9 bases in between.

The CDR3 sequence is CASSRDRKNIQYF. CDR3 coding DNA: TGTGCCAGCAGCCGGGACAGAAAAAACATTCAGTACTTC. This chain joins TRBV13 and TRBJ2-4, with 7 bases that match TRBD1. This CDR3 region has 13 residues. Germline loops: CDR1 PRHDT, CDR2 FYEKMQ (reference sequence). V shed 5 bases and J 4 bases; nucleotides not matched to a gene: 2.

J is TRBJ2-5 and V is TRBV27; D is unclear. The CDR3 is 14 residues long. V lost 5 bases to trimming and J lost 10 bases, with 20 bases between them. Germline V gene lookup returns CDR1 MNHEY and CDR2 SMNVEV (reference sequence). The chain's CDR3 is CASSPVGPEMGQYF. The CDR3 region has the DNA TGTGCCAGCAGTCCGGTGGGCCCCGAGATGGGCCAGTACTTC.

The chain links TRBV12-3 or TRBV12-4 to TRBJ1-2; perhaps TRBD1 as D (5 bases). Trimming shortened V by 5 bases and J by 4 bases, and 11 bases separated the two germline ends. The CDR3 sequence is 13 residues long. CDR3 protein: CASSQTEPYGYTF. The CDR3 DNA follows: TGTGCCAGCAGTCAGACAGAACCCTATGGCTACACCTTC.

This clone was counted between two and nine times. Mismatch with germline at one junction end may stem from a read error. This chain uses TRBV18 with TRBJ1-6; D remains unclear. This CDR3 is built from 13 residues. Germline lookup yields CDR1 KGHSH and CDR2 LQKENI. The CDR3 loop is CATSSVEDSPLHF. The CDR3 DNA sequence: TGTGCCACCTCATCAGTAGAGGATTCACCCCTCCACTTT.

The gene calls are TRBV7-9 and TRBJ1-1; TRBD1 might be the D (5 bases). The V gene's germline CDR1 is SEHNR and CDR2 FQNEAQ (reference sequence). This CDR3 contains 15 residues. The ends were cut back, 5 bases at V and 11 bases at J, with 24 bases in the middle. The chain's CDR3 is CASSDPDTHRLGAFF. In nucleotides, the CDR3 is TGTGCCAGCAGCGATCCGGACACACACCGCCTGGGGGCTTTCTTT.

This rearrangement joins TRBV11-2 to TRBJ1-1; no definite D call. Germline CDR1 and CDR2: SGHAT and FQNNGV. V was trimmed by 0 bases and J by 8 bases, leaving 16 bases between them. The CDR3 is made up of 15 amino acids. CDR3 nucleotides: TGTGCCAGCAGCTTAGACCCCGGCCGGGGAGGGGAAGCTTTCTTT. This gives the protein CASSLDPGRGGEAFF.

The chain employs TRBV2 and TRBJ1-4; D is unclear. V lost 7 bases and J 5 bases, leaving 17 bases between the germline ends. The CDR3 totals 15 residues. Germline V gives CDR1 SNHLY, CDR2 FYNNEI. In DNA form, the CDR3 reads TGTGCCAGCAAACCCCTAGGGAGTGGCAATGAAAAACTGTTTTTT. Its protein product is CASKPLGSGNEKLFF.

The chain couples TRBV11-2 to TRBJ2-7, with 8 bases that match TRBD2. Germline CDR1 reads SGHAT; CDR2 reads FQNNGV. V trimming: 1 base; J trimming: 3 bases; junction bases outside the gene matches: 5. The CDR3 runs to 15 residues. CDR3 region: CASSLAGGNRYEQYF. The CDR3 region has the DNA TGTGCCAGCAGCTTAGCGGGGGGGAACCGCTACGAGCAGTACTTC.

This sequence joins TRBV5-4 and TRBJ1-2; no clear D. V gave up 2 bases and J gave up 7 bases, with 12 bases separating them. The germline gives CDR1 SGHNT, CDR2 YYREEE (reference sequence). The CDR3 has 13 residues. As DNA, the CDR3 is TGTGCCAGCAGCTTAAAAGAGGGTATTGGCTACACCTTC. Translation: CASSLKEGIGYTF.

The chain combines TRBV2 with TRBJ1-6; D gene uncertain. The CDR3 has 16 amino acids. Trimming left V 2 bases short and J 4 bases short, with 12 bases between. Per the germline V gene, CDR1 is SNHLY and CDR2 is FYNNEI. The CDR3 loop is CASSETGRMYNSPLHF. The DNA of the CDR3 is TGTGCCAGCAGTGAAACTGGTCGCATGTATAATTCACCCCTCCACTTT.

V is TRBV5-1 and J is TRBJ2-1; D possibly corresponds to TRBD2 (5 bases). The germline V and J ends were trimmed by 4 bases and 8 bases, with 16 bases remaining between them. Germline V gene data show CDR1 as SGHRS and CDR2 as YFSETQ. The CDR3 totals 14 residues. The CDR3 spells CASSPGLGRDEQFF. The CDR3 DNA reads TGCGCCAGCAGCCCCGGACTGGGTAGGGATGAGCAGTTCTTC.

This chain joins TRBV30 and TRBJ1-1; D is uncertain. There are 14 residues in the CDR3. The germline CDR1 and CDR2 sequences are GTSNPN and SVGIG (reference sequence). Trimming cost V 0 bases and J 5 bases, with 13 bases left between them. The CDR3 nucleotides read TGTGCCTGGAGTGTTAAGGGAGGTAGTACTGAAGCTTTCTTT. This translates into CAWSVKGGSTEAFF. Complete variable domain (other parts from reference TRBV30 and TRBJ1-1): SQTIHQWPATLVQPVGSPLSLECTVEGTSNPNLYWYRQAAGRGLQLLFYSVGIGQISSEVPQNLSASRPQDRQFILSSKKLLLSDSGFYLCAWSVKGGSTEAFFGQGTRLTVV.

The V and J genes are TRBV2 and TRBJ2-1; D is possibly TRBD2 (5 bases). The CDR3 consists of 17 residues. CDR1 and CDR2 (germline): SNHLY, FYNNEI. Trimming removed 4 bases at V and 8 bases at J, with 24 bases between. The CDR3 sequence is CASSAVQLITRRDEQFF. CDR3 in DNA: TGTGCCAGCAGTGCGGTTCAGCTCATTACTAGGCGAGATGAGCAGTTCTTC.

The CDR3 nucleotides are TGTGCCAGCAGTGAGGTAGCTGGGACAGGGATTGAAAAACTGTTTTTT. It is translated as CASSEVAGTGIEKLFF. The rearrangement uses TRBV28 and TRBJ1-4, with TRBD1 matching over 9 bases. Looked up from germline, CDR1 is MDHEN and CDR2 is SYDVKM. V was pared by 5 bases and J by 7 bases, with 11 bases of the junction left unmatched. This CDR3 has 16 amino acids.

The CDR3 DNA sequence: TGCAGCGTTGAAAGGGGGTCGAGCTCCTACAATGAGCAGTTCTTC. This translates into CSVERGSSSYNEQFF. The chain joins TRBV29-1 to TRBJ2-1; D might be TRBD1 (6 bases). Germline-derived CDR1 and CDR2 are SQVTM and ANQGSEA. The CDR3 is 15 residues long. V was pared by 2 bases and J by 0 bases, with 11 bases between.

CDR3: CAPGGEDPTNEKLFF. CDR3 DNA sequence: TGTGCCCCGGGGGGAGAGGACCCAACTAATGAAAAACTGTTTTTT. The chain carries TRBV2 and TRBJ1-4; D may be TRBD1 (5 bases). Germline V gene lookup returns CDR1 SNHLY and CDR2 FYNNEI. There are 15 residues in the CDR3. V dropped 11 bases and J dropped 0 bases, with 16 bases sitting between them.